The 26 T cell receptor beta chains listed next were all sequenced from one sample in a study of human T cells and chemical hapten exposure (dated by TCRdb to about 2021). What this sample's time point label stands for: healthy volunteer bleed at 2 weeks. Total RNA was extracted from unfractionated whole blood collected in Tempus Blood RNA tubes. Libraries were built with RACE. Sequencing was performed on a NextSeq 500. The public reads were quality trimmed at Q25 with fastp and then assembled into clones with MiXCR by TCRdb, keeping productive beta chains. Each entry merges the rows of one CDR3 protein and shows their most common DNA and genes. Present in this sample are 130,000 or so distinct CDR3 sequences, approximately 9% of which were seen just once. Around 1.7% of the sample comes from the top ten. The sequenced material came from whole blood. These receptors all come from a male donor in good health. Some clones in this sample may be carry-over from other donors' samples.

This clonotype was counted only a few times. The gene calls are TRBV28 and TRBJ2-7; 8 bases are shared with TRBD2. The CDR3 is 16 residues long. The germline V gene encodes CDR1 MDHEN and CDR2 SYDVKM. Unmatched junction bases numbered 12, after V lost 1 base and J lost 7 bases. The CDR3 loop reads CASSLLEIAGPLEQYF. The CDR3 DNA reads TGTGCCAGCAGTTTATTGGAGATAGCGGGGCCATTGGAGCAGTACTTC.

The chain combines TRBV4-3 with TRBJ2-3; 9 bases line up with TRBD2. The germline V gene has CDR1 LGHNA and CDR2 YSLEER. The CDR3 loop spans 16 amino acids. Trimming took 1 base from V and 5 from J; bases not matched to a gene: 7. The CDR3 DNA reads TGCGCCAGCAGCCAAGTGGCGGGGGGGCCAGGAGATACGCAGTATTTT. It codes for CASSQVAGGPGDTQYF.

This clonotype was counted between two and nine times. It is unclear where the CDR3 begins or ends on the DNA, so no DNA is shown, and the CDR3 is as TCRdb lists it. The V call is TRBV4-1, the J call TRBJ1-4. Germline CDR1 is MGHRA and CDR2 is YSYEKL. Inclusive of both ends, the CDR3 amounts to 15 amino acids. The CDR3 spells CASSPLWQAGEKLFF.

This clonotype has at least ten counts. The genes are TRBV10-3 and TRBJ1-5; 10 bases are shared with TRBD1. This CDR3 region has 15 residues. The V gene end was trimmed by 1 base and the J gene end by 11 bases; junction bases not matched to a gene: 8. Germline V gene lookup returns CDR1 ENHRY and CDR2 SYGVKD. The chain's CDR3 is CAISELGQGIQAQHF. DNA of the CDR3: TGTGCCATCAGTGAGTTGGGACAGGGGATCCAGGCCCAGCATTTT.

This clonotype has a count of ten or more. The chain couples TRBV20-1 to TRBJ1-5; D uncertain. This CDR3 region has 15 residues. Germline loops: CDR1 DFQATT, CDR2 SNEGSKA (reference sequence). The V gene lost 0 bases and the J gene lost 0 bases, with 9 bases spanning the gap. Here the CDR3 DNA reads TGCAGTGCTAGAGAGTCGGGTCTTAGCAATCAGCCCCAGCATTTT. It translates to CSARESGLSNQPQHF.

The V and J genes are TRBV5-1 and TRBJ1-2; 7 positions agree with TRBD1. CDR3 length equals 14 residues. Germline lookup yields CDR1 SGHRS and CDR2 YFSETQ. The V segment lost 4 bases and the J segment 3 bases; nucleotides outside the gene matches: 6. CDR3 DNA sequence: TGCGCCAGCAGCATTGAACAGGGGCACTATGGCTACACCTTC. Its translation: CASSIEQGHYGYTF.

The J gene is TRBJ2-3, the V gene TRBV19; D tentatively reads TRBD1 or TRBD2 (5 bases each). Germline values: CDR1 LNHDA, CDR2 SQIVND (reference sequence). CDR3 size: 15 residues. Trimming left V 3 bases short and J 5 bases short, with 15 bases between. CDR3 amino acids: CASSIVGEIQDTQYF. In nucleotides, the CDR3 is TGTGCCAGTAGTATCGTAGGGGAGATCCAAGATACGCAGTATTTT.

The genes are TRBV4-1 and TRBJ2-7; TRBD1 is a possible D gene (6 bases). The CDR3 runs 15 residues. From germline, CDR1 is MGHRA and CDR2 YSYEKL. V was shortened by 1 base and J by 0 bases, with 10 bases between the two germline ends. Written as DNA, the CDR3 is TGCGCCAGCAGCCAAGTTCAGGGGACCTCCTACGAGCAGTACTTC. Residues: CASSQVQGTSYEQYF.

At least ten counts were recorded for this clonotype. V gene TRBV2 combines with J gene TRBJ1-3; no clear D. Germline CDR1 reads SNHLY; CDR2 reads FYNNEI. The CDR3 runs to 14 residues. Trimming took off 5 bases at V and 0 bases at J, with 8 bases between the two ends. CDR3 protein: CASSKTYSGNTIYF. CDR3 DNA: TGTGCCAGCAGTAAGACCTACTCTGGAAACACCATATATTTT.

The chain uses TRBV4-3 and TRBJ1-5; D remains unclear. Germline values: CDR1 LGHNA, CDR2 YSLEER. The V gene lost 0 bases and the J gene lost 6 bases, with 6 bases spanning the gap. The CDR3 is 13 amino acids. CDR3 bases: TGCGCCAGCAGCCAAGAGACGGGTCAGCCCCAGCATTTT. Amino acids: CASSQETGQPQHF.

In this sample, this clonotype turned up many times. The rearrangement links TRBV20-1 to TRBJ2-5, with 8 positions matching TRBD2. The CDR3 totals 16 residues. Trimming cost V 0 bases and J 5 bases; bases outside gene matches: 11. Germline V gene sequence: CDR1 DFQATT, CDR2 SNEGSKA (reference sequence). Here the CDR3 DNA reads TGCAGTGCTAGAGATACGGAGGCGGGGGGTGTGGAGACCCAGTACTTC. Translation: CSARDTEAGGVETQYF.

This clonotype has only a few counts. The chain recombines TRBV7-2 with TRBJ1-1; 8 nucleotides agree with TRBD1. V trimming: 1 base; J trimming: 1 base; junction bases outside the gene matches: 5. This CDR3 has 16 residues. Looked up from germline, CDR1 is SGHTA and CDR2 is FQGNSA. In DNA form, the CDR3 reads TGTGCCAGCAGCTTAGTAGCCGGACAGGGGAACACTGAAGCTTTCTTT. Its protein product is CASSLVAGQGNTEAFF.

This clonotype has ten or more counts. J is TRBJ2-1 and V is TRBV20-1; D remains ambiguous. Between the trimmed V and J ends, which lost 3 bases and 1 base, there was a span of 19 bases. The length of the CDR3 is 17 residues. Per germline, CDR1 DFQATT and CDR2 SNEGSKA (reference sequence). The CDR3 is CSASGSLLRVSYNEQFF. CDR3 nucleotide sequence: TGCAGTGCTAGTGGTTCCCTGCTGCGAGTATCCTACAATGAGCAGTTCTTC.

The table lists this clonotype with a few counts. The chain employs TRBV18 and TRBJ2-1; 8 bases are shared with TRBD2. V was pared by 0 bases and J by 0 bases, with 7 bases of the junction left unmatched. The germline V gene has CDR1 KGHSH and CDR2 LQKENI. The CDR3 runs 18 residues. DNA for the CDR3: TGTGCCAGCTCACCACCGACCTGGAGCGGGAGCTCCTACAATGAGCAGTTCTTC. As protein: CASSPPTWSGSSYNEQFF.

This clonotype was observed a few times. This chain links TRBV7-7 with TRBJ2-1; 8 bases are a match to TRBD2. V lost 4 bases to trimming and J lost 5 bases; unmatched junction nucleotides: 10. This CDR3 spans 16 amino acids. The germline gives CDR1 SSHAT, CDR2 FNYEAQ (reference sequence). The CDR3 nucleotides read TGTGCCAGCAGCTCGCAGGTCGGGGGGGCCGACAATGAGCAGTTCTTC. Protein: CASSSQVGGADNEQFF. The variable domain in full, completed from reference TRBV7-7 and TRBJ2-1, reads GAGVSQSPRYKVTKRGQDVTLRCDPISSHATLYWYQQALGQGPEFLTYFNYEAQPDKSGLPSDRFSAERPEGSISTLTIQRTEQRDSAMYRCASSSQVGGADNEQFFGPGTRLTVL.

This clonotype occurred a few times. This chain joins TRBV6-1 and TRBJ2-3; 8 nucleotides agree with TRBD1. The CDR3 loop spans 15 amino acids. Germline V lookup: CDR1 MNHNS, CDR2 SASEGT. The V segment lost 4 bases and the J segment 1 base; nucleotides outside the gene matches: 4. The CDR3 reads CASSGRGQGTDTQYF. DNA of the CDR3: TGTGCCAGCAGTGGTAGGGGACAGGGCACAGATACGCAGTATTTT.

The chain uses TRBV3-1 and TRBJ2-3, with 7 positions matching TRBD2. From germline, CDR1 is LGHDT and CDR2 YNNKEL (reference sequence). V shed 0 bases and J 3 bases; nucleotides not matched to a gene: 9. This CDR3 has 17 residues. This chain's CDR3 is CASSQDPAGTMTDTQYF. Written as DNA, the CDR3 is TGTGCCAGCAGCCAAGATCCAGCGGGGACTATGACAGATACGCAGTATTTT.

CDR3 amino acids: CASSEFSGGEAFF. The DNA of the CDR3 is TGTGCCAGCAGTGAATTCTCAGGGGGTGAAGCTTTCTTT. This chain joins TRBV25-1 and TRBJ1-1; 7 nucleotides line up with TRBD1. Trimming at V came to 1 base and at J to 7 bases, leaving 3 bases not matched to a gene. Per germline, CDR1 MGHDK and CDR2 SYGVNS. The CDR3 totals 13 residues.

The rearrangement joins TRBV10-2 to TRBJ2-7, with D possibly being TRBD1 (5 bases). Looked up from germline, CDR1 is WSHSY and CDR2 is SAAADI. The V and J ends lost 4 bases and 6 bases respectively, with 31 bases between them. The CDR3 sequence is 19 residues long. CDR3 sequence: CASSGRGQNLPVTYGEQYF. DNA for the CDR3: TGCGCCAGCAGTGGAAGGGGTCAGAATCTCCCTGTCACCTACGGCGAGCAGTACTTC.

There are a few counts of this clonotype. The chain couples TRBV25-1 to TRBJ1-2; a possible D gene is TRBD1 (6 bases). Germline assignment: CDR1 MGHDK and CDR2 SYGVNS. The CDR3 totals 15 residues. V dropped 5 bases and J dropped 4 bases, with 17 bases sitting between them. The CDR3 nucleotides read TGTGCCAGCAGTTCTGCTGGGGGCTTGGGCTATGGCTACACCTTC. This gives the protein CASSSAGGLGYGYTF.

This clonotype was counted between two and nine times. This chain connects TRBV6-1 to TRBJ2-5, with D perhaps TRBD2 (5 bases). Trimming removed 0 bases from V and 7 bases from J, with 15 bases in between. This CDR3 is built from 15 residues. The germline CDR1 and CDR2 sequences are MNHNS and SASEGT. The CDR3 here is CASSEAPTSGGTQYF. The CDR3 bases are TGTGCCAGCAGTGAAGCACCGACAAGCGGAGGGACCCAGTACTTC.

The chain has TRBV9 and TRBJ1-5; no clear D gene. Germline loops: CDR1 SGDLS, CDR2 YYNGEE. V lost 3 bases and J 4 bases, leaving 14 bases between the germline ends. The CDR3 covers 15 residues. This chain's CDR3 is CASSGTGYPNQPQHF. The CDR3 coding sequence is TGTGCCAGCAGCGGGACGGGGTATCCTAATCAGCCCCAGCATTTT.

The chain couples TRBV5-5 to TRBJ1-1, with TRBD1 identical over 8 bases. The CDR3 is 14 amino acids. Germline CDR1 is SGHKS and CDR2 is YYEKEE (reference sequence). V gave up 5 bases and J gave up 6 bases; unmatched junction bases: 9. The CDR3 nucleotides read TGTGCCAGCAGTGAGACGACAGGGGAGGCTGAAGCTTTCTTT. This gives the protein CASSETTGEAEAFF.

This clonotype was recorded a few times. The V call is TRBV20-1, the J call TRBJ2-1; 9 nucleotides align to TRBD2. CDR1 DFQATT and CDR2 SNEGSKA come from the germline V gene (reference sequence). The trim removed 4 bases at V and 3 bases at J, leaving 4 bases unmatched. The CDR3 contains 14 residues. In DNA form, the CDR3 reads TGCAGTGCTAAGACTAGCGGAGACTACAATGAGCAGTTCTTC. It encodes CSAKTSGDYNEQFF.

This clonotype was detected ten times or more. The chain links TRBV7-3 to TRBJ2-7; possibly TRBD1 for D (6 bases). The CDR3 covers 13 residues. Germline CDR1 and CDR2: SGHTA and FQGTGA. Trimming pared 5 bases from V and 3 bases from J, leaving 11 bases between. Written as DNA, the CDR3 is TGTGCCAGCAGCCTATGGGACATCTACGAGCAGTACTTC. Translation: CASSLWDIYEQYF.

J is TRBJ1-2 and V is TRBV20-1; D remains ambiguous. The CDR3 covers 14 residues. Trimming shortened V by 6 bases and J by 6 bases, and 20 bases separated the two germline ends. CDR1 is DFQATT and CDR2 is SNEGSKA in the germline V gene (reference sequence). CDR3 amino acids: CSAGSGGGADGYTF. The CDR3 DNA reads TGCAGTGCGGGCAGTGGAGGTGGAGCTGATGGCTACACCTTC.